This paragraph covers one T cell receptor (beta chain) sequence. This sample was taken from a study of graft-versus-host responses after intestinal transplantation. The protocol was immunoSEQ multiplex PCR, while the TCRdb copy is restricted to in-frame clones and leaves out a portion. The data show more than 7,500 clones, around 96% seen once. This material consisted of bone marrow, taken around 500 days after intestinal transplantation. The source of this sequence is a human patient who received an intestinal transplant, so some T cells may come from the graft donor.

CDR3 bases: TGTGCCAGCAGTTTTGGGACAGGGTTGAATAAGCGGCCCCAGCATTTT. As protein: CASSFGTGLNKRPQHF. The genes are TRBV28 and TRBJ1-5, with 9 nucleotides matching TRBD1. Losses at the gene ends were 3 bases for V and 9 bases for J; bases not matched to a gene: 12. Germline loops: CDR1 MDHEN, CDR2 SYDVKM. This CDR3 is 16 amino acids long.